The clone carrying this TCR beta chain was counted many times. Its antigen is still unknown. Clinical Activity Scores of at least 3, NOSPECS grades of at least 4 and durations under 3 months characterized ophthalmopathy patients. Investigators excluded patients with uncontrolled infection, other autoimmune disease, pregnancy or lactation. This entry belongs to a study of T cells in Graves' hyperthyroidism and ophthalmopathy. V gave up 2 bases and J gave up 4 bases; unmatched junction bases: 7. From germline, CDR1 is MNHEY and CDR2 SVGEGT. The CDR3 runs to 15 residues. Points from the study as a whole: Stable hyperthyroidism was told apart from ophthalmopathy by a model built on 13 V-J features. In blood, most of the thyroid clonotypes expanded above 0.001 were also present.

Amplification of TCR beta CDR3 regions used RNA as the template. A first-round RT-PCR of the TCR CDR3 used the HTBI primer set. TCRdb analysed the multiplex PCR reads with MiXCR anew, one entry per CDR3 protein. The sample lists under 600,000 distinct CDR3 sequences, approximately 16% occurring once. The chain carries TRBV6-2 or TRBV6-3 and TRBJ2-7; 8 bases line up with TRBD1. The material sequenced was blood. The clonotype originates from a middle-aged woman with Graves' ophthalmopathy. Written as DNA, the CDR3 is TGTGCCAGCAGTTACCCACGGACAGGGAGGTACGAGCAGTACTTC. Translated: CASSYPRTGRYEQYF.